The following is a TCR beta chain sequence with its context. Compared with germline, one end of the junction differs, possibly owing to a read error. As originally analysed: It was from reference gene primer amplification that nucleated cell counts were estimated. The table came from immunoSEQ multiplex PCR; TCRdb's copy has only in-frame clones and leaves some out. V and J calls and clone size follow that table, whereas D and trimming were derived from the DNA. This sample has some 200,000 clones; around 80% occur once, and the top ten carry around an eighth. This sample stems from a study of blood T cell repertoires in COVID-19. The overall study: Researchers got acute and convalescent COVID-19 samples from the United States, Italy and Spain. PBMCs, B-cell-depleted T cells, or T cells were the source of the cDNA or gDNA that made up the material.

The CDR3 length is 18 residues. Germline values: CDR1 SGHRS, CDR2 YFSETQ. The origin of this receptor is a man aged 25-45 years with active or convalescent COVID-19. The genes are TRBV5-1 and TRBJ2-1; 15 positions match TRBD2. Sequenced: peripheral blood. CDR3 DNA sequence: TGCGCCAGCAGTTTGGGACTAGCGGGGGGCAATTTCCACAATGAGCAGTTCTTC. Translating gives CASSLGLAGGNFHNEQFF.